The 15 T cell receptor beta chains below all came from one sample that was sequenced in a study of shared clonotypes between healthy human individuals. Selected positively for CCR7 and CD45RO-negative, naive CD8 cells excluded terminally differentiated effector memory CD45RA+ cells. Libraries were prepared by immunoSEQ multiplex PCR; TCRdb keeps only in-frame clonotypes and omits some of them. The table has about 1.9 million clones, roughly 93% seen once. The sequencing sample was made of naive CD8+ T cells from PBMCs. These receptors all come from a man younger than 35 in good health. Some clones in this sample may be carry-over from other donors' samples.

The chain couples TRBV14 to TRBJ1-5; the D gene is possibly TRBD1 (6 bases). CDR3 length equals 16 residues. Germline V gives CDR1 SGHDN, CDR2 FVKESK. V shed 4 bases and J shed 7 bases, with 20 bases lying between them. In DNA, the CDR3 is TGTGCCAGCAGCCGCGCCTTTCCCCGGGGGGCCCAGCCCCAGCATTTT. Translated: CASSRAFPRGAQPQHF.

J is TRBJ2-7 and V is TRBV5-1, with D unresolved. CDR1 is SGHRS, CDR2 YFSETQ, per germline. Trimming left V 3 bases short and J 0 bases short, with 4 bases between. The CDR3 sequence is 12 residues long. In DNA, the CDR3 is TGCGCCAGCAGCTCGAACTCCTACGAGCAGTACTTC. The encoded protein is CASSSNSYEQYF.

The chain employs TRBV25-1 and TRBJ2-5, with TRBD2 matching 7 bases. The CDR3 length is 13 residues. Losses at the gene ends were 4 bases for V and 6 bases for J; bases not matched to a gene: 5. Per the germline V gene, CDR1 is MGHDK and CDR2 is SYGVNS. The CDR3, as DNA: TGTGCCAGCAGTGCGTTGGGGGGGAAGACCCAGTACTTC. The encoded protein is CASSALGGKTQYF.

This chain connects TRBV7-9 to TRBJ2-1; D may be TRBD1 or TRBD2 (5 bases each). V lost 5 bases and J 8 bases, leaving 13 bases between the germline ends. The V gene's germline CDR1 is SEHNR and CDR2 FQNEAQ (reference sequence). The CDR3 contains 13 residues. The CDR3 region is CASSPGPQDEQFF. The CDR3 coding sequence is TGTGCCAGCAGCCCGGGACCCCAGGATGAGCAGTTCTTC.

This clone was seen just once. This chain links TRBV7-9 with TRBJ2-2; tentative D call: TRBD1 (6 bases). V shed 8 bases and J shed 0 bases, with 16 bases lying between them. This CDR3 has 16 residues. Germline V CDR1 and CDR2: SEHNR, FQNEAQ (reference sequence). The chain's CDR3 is CASLNPGHSNTGELFF. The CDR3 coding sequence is TGTGCCAGCTTGAATCCGGGACACTCGAACACCGGGGAGCTGTTTTTT.

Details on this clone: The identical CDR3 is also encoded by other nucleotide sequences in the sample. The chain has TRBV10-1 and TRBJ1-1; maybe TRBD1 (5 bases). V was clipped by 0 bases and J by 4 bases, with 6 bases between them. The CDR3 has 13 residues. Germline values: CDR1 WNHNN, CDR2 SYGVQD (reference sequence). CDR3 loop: CASSESGGTEAFF. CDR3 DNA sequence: TGCGCCAGCAGTGAGTCGGGGGGCACTGAAGCTTTCTTT.

This chain's CDR3 is CASSSPFGASPYEQYF. The CDR3 DNA sequence: TGTGCCAGCAGTTCTCCTTTCGGGGCATCCCCCTACGAGCAGTACTTC. The V call is TRBV27, the J call TRBJ2-7; either TRBD1 or TRBD2 may supply D (5 bases each). In germline, CDR1 is MNHEY, CDR2 SMNVEV (reference sequence). The V end was cut by 4 bases, the J end by 2 bases, with 18 bases between. This CDR3 is 16 amino acids long.

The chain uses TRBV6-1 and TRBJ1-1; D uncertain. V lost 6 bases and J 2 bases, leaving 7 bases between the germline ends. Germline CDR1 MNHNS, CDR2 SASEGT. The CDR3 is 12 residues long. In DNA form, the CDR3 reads TGTGCCAGCAGAACAGCTAACACTGAAGCTTTCTTT. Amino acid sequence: CASRTANTEAFF.

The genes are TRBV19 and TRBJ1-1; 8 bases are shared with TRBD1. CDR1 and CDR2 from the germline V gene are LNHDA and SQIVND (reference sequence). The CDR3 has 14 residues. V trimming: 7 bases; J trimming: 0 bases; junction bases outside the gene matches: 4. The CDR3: CASIDRGMNTEAFF. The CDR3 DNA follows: TGTGCCAGTATAGACAGGGGCATGAACACTGAAGCTTTCTTT. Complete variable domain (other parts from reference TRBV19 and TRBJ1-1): DGGITQSPKYLFRKEGQNVTLSCEQNLNHDAMYWYRQDPGQGLRLIYYSQIVNDFQKGDIAEGYSVSREKKESFPLTVTSAQKNPTAFYLCASIDRGMNTEAFFGQGTRLTVV.

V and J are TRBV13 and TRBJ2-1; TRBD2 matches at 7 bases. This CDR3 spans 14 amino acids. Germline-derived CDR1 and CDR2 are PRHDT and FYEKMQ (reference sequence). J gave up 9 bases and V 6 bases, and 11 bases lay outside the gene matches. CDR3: CASRAQTSRGEQFF. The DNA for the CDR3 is TGTGCCAGCAGGGCGCAGACTAGCCGCGGTGAGCAGTTCTTC.

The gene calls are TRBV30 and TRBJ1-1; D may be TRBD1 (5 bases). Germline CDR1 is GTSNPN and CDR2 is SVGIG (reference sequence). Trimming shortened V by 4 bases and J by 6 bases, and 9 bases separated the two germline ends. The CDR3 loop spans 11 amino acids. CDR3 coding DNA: TGTGCCTGGACCGGACACCCTGAAGCTTTCTTT. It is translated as CAWTGHPEAFF.

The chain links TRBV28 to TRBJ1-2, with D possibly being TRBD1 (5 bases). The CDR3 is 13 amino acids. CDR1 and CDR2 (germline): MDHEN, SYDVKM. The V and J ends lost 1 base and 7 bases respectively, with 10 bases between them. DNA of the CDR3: TGTGCCAGCAGTTTATCGGAGGGGCCTGGCTACACCTTC. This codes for CASSLSEGPGYTF.

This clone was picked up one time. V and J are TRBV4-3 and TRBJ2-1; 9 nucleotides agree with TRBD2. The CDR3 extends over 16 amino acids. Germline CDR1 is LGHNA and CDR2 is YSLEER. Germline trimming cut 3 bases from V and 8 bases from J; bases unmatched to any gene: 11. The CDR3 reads CASSHSTSGSFHEQFF. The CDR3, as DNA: TGCGCCAGCAGCCACTCGACTAGCGGATCCTTCCATGAGCAGTTCTTC.

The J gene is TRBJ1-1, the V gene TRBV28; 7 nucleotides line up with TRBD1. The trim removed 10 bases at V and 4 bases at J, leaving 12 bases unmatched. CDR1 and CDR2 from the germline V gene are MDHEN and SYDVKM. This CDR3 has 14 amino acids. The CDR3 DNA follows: TGTGCCATCCAACAGGGGCGGGTGGCCACTGAAGCTTTCTTT. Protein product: CAIQQGRVATEAFF.

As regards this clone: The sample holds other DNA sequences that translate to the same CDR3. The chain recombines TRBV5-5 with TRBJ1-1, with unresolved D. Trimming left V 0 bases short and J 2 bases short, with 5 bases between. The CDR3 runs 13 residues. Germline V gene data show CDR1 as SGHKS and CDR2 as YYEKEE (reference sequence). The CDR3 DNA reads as TGTGCCAGCAGCTTGGTTCCTAACACTGAAGCTTTCTTT. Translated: CASSLVPNTEAFF.